The clone carrying this TCR beta chain has just a few counts. This specimen belongs to a study of blood T cells in healthy people across ages. V shed 5 bases and J shed 3 bases, with 19 bases lying between them. This CDR3 contains 16 residues. Per germline, CDR1 MNHNS and CDR2 SASEGT. A second PCR, run for roughly 7 to 12 cycles, used a sample-barcoded 5' primer plus a J-beta primer mix. TCRdb passed the 5' RACE reads through MiXCR, listing each CDR3 protein once. This table holds hundreds of thousands of distinct CDR3 sequences, 20% to 30% found once. These data were also filed under a second study, of T cells of mothers and their children. That study adds: Among related mother-child pairs, overlap was slightly higher than in unrelated pairs, though not significantly.

Sequenced material: blood. The chain carries TRBV6-1 and TRBJ2-5; tentatively, D is TRBD1 (6 bases). The source is a boy aged 5 to 17 in good health. The CDR3 DNA reads TGTGCCAGCAGTCCCGGGACACATTTTCCGGAAGAGACCCAGTACTTC. Its translation is CASSPGTHFPEETQYF.